A single sample gave rise to the 11 T cell receptor beta chains below, sequenced in a study of tumor and adjacent non-tumor tissue in lung cancer. RNA was extracted from bulk tissue without any cell sorting. The normal lung tissue was taken more than 3 cm from the tumor edge. Three rounds of nested PCR, following a modified ARM-PCR protocol, produced the TCRbeta library. TCRdb reanalysed the multiplex PCR reads using MiXCR and keeps one entry per CDR3 protein. This sample yields 50,000 to 70,000 distinct CDR3 sequences, of which over 60% are seen a single time; more than 30% belongs to the top ten. What was sequenced was distant non-tumor lung tissue. The receptor set was obtained from a man between 70 and 80 years old with non-small cell lung cancer.

Concerning this clonotype: Germline and junction disagree at one end, which may indicate a read error. V is TRBV29-1 and J is TRBJ1-1; D gene unclear. CDR1 and CDR2 from the germline V gene are SQVTM and ANQGSEA. The CDR3 consists of 12 residues. CDR3 sequence: CSVEKDTSEAFF. Here the CDR3 DNA reads TGCAGCGTCGAGAAGGATACCTCTGAAGCTTTTTTT.

The rearrangement uses TRBV20-1 and TRBJ1-2; D is possibly TRBD1 (5 bases). Per the germline V gene, CDR1 is DFQATT and CDR2 is SNEGSKA (reference sequence). This CDR3 region has 14 residues. For the CDR3, the DNA is TGCGGTACTAGAGGAGGGGCAGGCACGAGCGGCTACACCTTC. Translating it yields CGTRGGAGTSGYTF.

In the case of this clonotype: Since a much larger clone is just one base distant, this may be a read error. V and J are TRBV12-3 or TRBV12-4 and TRBJ2-3; 11 nucleotides align to TRBD1. With V trimmed by 10 bases and J by 3 bases, 12 bases remained unmatched. The CDR3 runs to 16 residues. The CDR3 bases are TGTGCCAACAGACGAGGGACAGGGGGTTGGACAGATACGCAGTATTTT. Its protein is CANRRGTGGWTDTQYF.

Of note for this clonotype: An end of the junction differs from the germline gene, which may be a read error. This sequence joins TRBV6-5 and TRBJ2-7, with D perhaps TRBD2 (5 bases). From germline, CDR1 is MNHEY and CDR2 SVGAGI. The CDR3 spans 15 residues. CDR3 coding DNA: TGTACCAGCAGTTACTCCTCGGAGAGCGGAAGTAAGCAGTACTTT. Amino acids: CTSSYSSESGSKQYF.

This clonotype was seen a handful of times. This sequence joins TRBV2 and TRBJ1-4, with D perhaps matching TRBD1 (6 bases). The CDR3 is 15 amino acids. The germline V gene has CDR1 SNHLY and CDR2 FYNNEI. V was shortened by 6 bases and J by 10 bases, with 21 bases between the two germline ends. The CDR3 here is CASSATGHGSSKLFF. Written as DNA, the CDR3 is TGTGCCAGCAGCGCCACGGGACACGGCTCGTCAAAACTGTTTTTT. Full variable domain (outside the CDR3, taken from reference TRBV2 and TRBJ1-4): EPEVTQTPSHQVTQMGQEVILRCVPISNHLYFYWYRQILGQKVEFLVSFYNNEISEKSEIFDDQFSVERPDGSNFTLKIRSTKLEDSAMYFCASSATGHGSSKLFFGSGTQLSVL.

This clonotype was picked up many times. This chain links TRBV28 with TRBJ2-5, with TRBD1 matching 7 bases. J gave up 7 bases and V 2 bases, and 10 bases lay outside the gene matches. Germline CDR1 reads MDHEN; CDR2 reads SYDVKM. The CDR3 extends over 15 amino acids. CDR3 nucleotides: TGTGCCAGCAGTTTACGAGAGACAGGGATGGGGACCCAGTACTTC. Its translation: CASSLRETGMGTQYF.

Points on this clonotype: At one end, the junction sequence differs from germline, possibly due to a read error. V usage is TRBV5-1 and J usage is TRBJ2-2, with 13 bases that match TRBD2. This CDR3 region has 17 residues. Germline V gene data show CDR1 as SGHRS and CDR2 as YFSETQ. The CDR3 nucleotides are TGCGCCAGCAGCTGGACTAGCGGGAGCCCGAACGCCGGGAAGCTGTTTTTT. Residues: CASSWTSGSPNAGKLFF. Full variable domain (missing parts from reference TRBV5-1 and TRBJ2-2): KAGVTQTPRYLIKTRGQQVTLSCSPISGHRSVSWYQQTPGQGLQFLFEYFSETQRNKGNFPGRFSGRQFSNSRSEMNVSTLELGDSALYLCASSWTSGSPNAGKLFFGEGSRLTVL.

On this clonotype: One end of the junction is discordant with germline, which a read error may explain. The chain has TRBV11-2 and TRBJ2-3; a weak D match, TRBD2 (6 bases). Per the germline V gene, CDR1 is SGHAT and CDR2 is FQNNGV. There are 14 residues in the CDR3. CDR3: CASSSGLTTDTHYF. The DNA of the CDR3 is TGCGCCAGCAGCTCCGGACTAACCACAGATACGCACTACTTT.

This clonotype is medium-sized in the sample. This sequence joins TRBV12-3 or TRBV12-4 and TRBJ2-2, with TRBD1 identical over 9 bases. The V gene end was trimmed by 5 bases and the J gene end by 8 bases; junction bases not matched to a gene: 18. The CDR3 runs 18 residues. CDR3 residues: CASSDYYGTGIVAGELFF. CDR3 in DNA: TGTGCCAGCAGTGACTACTATGGGACAGGGATCGTCGCGGGGGAGCTGTTTTTT.

The CDR3 bases are TGTGCCTGGATCCCAGGGATGCTGTCAGAGAGCTCTGGAAACACCATATATTTT. Amino acids: CAWIPGMLSESSGNTIYF. The chain employs TRBV30 and TRBJ1-3, with a possible D match to TRBD1 (5 bases). The CDR3 has 18 residues. V was trimmed by 4 bases and J by 0 bases, leaving 22 bases between them. Germline V gene lookup returns CDR1 GTSNPN and CDR2 SVGIG (reference sequence).

This clonotype was seen a handful of times. J is TRBJ2-7 and V is TRBV21-1; TRBD2, the D gene given by the table, was not confirmed from the DNA. TRBV21-1 is flagged as a pseudogene. The CDR3 totals 13 residues. CDR3 DNA sequence: TGTGCCAGCAGCTTCTGGGCCGCCTACGAGCAGTACTTC. This gives the protein CASSFWAAYEQYF.